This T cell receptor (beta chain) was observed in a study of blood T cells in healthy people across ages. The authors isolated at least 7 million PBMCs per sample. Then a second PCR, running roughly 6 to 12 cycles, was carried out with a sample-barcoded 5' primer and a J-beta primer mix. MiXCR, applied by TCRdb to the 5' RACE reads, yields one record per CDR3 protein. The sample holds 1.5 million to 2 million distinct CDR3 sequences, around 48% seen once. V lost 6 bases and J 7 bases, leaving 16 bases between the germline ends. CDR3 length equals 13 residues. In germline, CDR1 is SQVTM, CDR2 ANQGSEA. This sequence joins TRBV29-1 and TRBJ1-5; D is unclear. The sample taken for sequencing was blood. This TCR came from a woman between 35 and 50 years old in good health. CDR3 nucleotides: TGCAGCGTCCAAACATTAGCTGGGCAGCCCCAGCATTTT. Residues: CSVQTLAGQPQHF.